The 25 T cell receptor beta chains below were found in one sample sequenced in a study of blood T cell repertoires in COVID-19 (dated by TCRdb to 2018 to 2020). The receptor library was made with the immunoSEQ multiplex PCR assay. Sourced from immuneACCESS, this table was stored by TCRdb with only in-frame sequences that have V and J called. A share of the clones is absent; for the studies checked, an unresolved V gene accounts for under half, and the remainder has no known explanation. This sample lists fewer than 250,000 clones; 80% to 90% were detected once. 7.2% of the sample rests with the top ten. Sequencing was carried out using PBMCs or T cells enriched from blood (not recorded which). The origin of the receptors is a man under 40 in a cohort exposed to, infected with or recovered from COVID-19 (not recorded which).

V usage is TRBV7-8 and J usage is TRBJ1-1; D is ambiguous. This CDR3 region has 16 residues. V lost 3 bases and J 0 bases, leaving 14 bases between the germline ends. The germline CDR1 and CDR2 sequences are SGHVS and FQNEAQ. This CDR3 reads CASSLTIPQMNTEAFF. In nucleotides, the CDR3 is TGTGCCAGCAGCTTGACAATCCCTCAGATGAACACTGAAGCTTTCTTT.

V is TRBV29-1 and J is TRBJ1-5, with TRBD1 as a possible D gene (5 bases). V lost 5 bases and J 7 bases, leaving 15 bases between the germline ends. CDR3 length: 13 amino acids. The V gene's germline CDR1 is SQVTM and CDR2 ANQGSEA. The CDR3, as DNA: TGCAGCGTTTCTGGGGGGTCGGGGCAGCCCCAGCATTTT. It translates to CSVSGGSGQPQHF.

CDR3 DNA sequence: TGTGCCAGCAGCTCGGGGACAGGGCGGTGGGATGAGCAGTTCTTC. Its protein is CASSSGTGRWDEQFF. The gene calls are TRBV7-9 and TRBJ2-1; TRBD1 matches at 9 bases. The CDR3 is made up of 15 amino acids. V lost 4 bases, J lost 8 bases, and 9 bases stayed unmatched. In germline, CDR1 is SEHNR, CDR2 FQNEAQ (reference sequence).

The chain carries TRBV7-2 and TRBJ2-1, with D possibly TRBD1 on 5 matching bases. From germline, CDR1 is SGHTA and CDR2 FQGNSA. This CDR3 has 14 amino acids. Trimming took 3 bases from V and 10 from J, leaving 16 bases between them. In DNA, the CDR3 is TGTGCCAGCAGCTTCGAGTACCGTCCAGGGGAGCAGTTCTTC. This encodes CASSFEYRPGEQFF.

The rearrangement links TRBV5-6 to TRBJ1-6; 8 nucleotides line up with TRBD1. This CDR3 region has 17 residues. Germline CDR1 SGHDT, CDR2 YYEEEE. V was pared by 5 bases and J by 10 bases, with 17 bases of the junction left unmatched. For the CDR3, the DNA is TGTGCCAGCAGTTCAGGACAGGGAAGTCCGAATTACTCACCCCTCCACTTT. This encodes CASSSGQGSPNYSPLHF.

This sequence joins TRBV4-1 and TRBJ1-1; no clear D. Trimming cost V 5 bases and J 3 bases, with 13 bases left between them. Germline values: CDR1 MGHRA, CDR2 YSYEKL. The CDR3 extends over 14 amino acids. The DNA for the CDR3 is TGCGCCAGCAGCTTCGGGGTAGAGGACACTGAAGCTTTCTTT. It is translated as CASSFGVEDTEAFF.

The chain employs TRBV5-3 and TRBJ2-7, with D unresolved. TRBV5-3 is an open reading frame, and its role is uncertain. V was cut by 3 bases and J by 2 bases, with 3 bases left in between. CDR3 length: 11 amino acids. CDR3 residues: CARSSAYEQYF. The CDR3 DNA follows: TGTGCCAGAAGCTCGGCCTACGAGCAGTACTTC.

The rearrangement uses TRBV28 and TRBJ1-5; 7 nucleotides match TRBD1. The ends lost 5 bases at V and 3 bases at J; junction bases unmatched: 7. The CDR3 runs 15 residues. Germline lookup yields CDR1 MDHEN and CDR2 SYDVKM. Here the CDR3 reads CASSLQGPSNQPQHF. The DNA for the CDR3 is TGTGCCAGCAGTCTACAGGGGCCTTCCAATCAGCCCCAGCATTTT.

The table lists this clone with a few counts. V usage is TRBV16 and J usage is TRBJ1-2, with a tentative D call TRBD1 (6 bases). V shed 4 bases and J shed 8 bases, with 26 bases lying between them. The CDR3 spans 17 residues. The germline CDR1 and CDR2 sequences are KGHSY and FQNENV. CDR3 sequence reads: CASSLGQPASVKGGYTF. The CDR3 DNA sequence: TGTGCCAGCAGCCTCGGACAGCCCGCTTCGGTAAAAGGGGGCTACACCTTC. Full variable domain (remainder filled in from reference TRBV16 and TRBJ1-2): GEEVAQTPKHLVRGEGQKAKLYCAPIKGHSYVFWYQQVLKNEFKFLISFQNENVFDETGMPKERFSAKCLPNSPCSLEIQATKLEDSAVYFCASSLGQPASVKGGYTFGSGTRLTVV.

This clone was observed a single time. The V call is TRBV7-3, the J call TRBJ2-3; perhaps TRBD1 as D (6 bases). There are 16 residues in the CDR3. The germline gives CDR1 SGHTA, CDR2 FQGTGA. Trimming removed 1 base at V and 5 bases at J, with 16 bases between. Written as DNA, the CDR3 is TGTGCCAGCAGCTTAATTCGGCCGCAGGGACAAGATACGCAGTATTTT. The encoded protein is CASSLIRPQGQDTQYF.

This clone was recorded once. This chain links TRBV6-5 with TRBJ1-1; D is perhaps TRBD1 (5 bases). Germline CDR1 and CDR2: MNHEY and SVGAGI. The CDR3 covers 14 residues. V was pared by 6 bases and J by 7 bases, with 18 bases between. DNA of the CDR3: TGTGCCAGCAGCCGGGACTTCAGAACAAGTGAAGCTTTCTTT. This codes for CASSRDFRTSEAFF.

This chain joins TRBV27 and TRBJ2-2, with D maybe TRBD2 (5 bases). This CDR3 has 16 amino acids. CDR1 is MNHEY, CDR2 SMNVEV, per germline (reference sequence). Trimming pared 6 bases from V and 4 bases from J, leaving 18 bases between. CDR3 bases: TGTGCCAGCAGAATCGATACTAGGATTCGCACCGGGGAGCTGTTTTTT. Encoded protein: CASRIDTRIRTGELFF.

The table lists this clone with a count of one. V is TRBV11-2 and J is TRBJ2-1, with unresolved D. Trimming took 5 bases from V and 9 from J, leaving 11 bases between them. Germline CDR1 SGHAT, CDR2 FQNNGV. This CDR3 has 12 residues. The CDR3 DNA reads TGTGCCAGCAGCGCAGCAGGTGCTGAGCAGTTCTTC. Encoded protein: CASSAAGAEQFF. The complete variable domain, with remaining parts taken from reference TRBV11-2 and TRBJ2-1, reads EAGVAQSPRYKIIEKRQSVAFWCNPISGHATLYWYQQILGQGPKLLIQFQNNGVVDDSQLPKDRFSAERLKGVDSTLKIQPAKLEDSAVYLCASSAAGAEQFFGPGTRLTVL.

This clone was recorded only once. V usage is TRBV18 and J usage is TRBJ2-5; D call uncertain. The CDR3 contains 13 residues. Between the trimmed V and J ends, which lost 3 bases and 1 base, there was a span of 6 bases. CDR1 is KGHSH and CDR2 is LQKENI in the germline V gene. CDR3 sequence: CASSPRFQETQYF. The CDR3 region has the DNA TGTGCCAGCTCACCCCGTTTCCAAGAGACCCAGTACTTC. The variable domain in full, with the rest retrieved from reference TRBV18 and TRBJ2-5, is NAGVMQNPRHLVRRRGQEARLRCSPMKGHSHVYWYRQLPEEGLKFMVYLQKENIIDESGMPKERFSAEFPKEGPSILRIQQVVRGDSAAYFCASSPRFQETQYFGPGTRLLVL.

Note on this clone: Different DNA sequences within this sample yield the same CDR3. The chain carries TRBV28 and TRBJ1-5; no clear D. V dropped 3 bases and J dropped 0 bases, with 9 bases sitting between them. CDR3 length equals 15 residues. CDR1 and CDR2 (germline): MDHEN, SYDVKM. CDR3 region: CASSFDRGSNQPQHF. In nucleotides, the CDR3 is TGTGCCAGCAGTTTTGACCGGGGTAGCAATCAGCCCCAGCATTTT.

The genes are TRBV10-3 and TRBJ1-3; TRBD1 is a possible D gene (5 bases). Between the trimmed V and J ends, which lost 2 bases and 3 bases, there was a span of 8 bases. CDR3 length: 14 residues. Per the germline V gene, CDR1 is ENHRY and CDR2 is SYGVKD. CDR3 in DNA: TGTGCCATCAGTGAGAACACAGGTGGAAACACCATATATTTT. Its translation: CAISENTGGNTIYF.

The genes are TRBV18 and TRBJ2-3; D gene unclear. CDR3 length: 12 amino acids. Germline CDR1 and CDR2: KGHSH and LQKENI. V lost 4 bases and J 4 bases, leaving 6 bases between the germline ends. Written as DNA, the CDR3 is TGTGCCAGCTCACTTAATCCAGATACGCAGTATTTT. Protein sequence: CASSLNPDTQYF. Drawing the rest from reference TRBV18 and TRBJ2-3, the complete variable domain is NAGVMQNPRHLVRRRGQEARLRCSPMKGHSHVYWYRQLPEEGLKFMVYLQKENIIDESGMPKERFSAEFPKEGPSILRIQQVVRGDSAAYFCASSLNPDTQYFGPGTRLTVL.

The rearrangement links TRBV27 to TRBJ2-5, with D possibly TRBD2 on 5 matching bases. The CDR3 runs 15 residues. The V and J ends lost 5 bases and 2 bases respectively, with 15 bases between them. Germline V lookup: CDR1 MNHEY, CDR2 SMNVEV (reference sequence). The CDR3 here is CASSPKLVWQETQYF. DNA of the CDR3: TGTGCCAGCAGTCCCAAACTAGTGTGGCAAGAGACCCAGTACTTC.

The V call is TRBV19, the J call TRBJ2-7, with 7 bases that match TRBD2. Germline V CDR1 and CDR2: LNHDA, SQIVND (reference sequence). V lost 7 bases and J lost 0; bases outside the gene matches: 6. The CDR3 spans 14 residues. The CDR3 sequence: CASTRGGTSYEQYF. The CDR3 DNA sequence: TGTGCCAGTACCCGCGGGGGAACCTCCTACGAGCAGTACTTC.

The chain combines TRBV29-1 with TRBJ2-1; D gene uncertain. V shed 6 bases and J shed 3 bases, with 12 bases lying between them. The CDR3 sequence is 13 residues long. CDR1 is SQVTM, CDR2 ANQGSEA, per germline. DNA for the CDR3: TGCAGCGTAGTCCAGCAGGACTACAATGAGCAGTTCTTC. Amino acids: CSVVQQDYNEQFF.

The genes are TRBV7-6 and TRBJ2-7; 11 bases agree with TRBD2. Unmatched junction bases numbered 2, after V lost 3 bases and J lost 4 bases. The CDR3 is 14 residues long. Germline V gives CDR1 SGHVS, CDR2 FNYEAQ. The CDR3, as DNA: TGTGCCAGCAGCTTGAGGACTAGCGGGTACGAGCAGTACTTC. Its translation: CASSLRTSGYEQYF.

The rearrangement links TRBV19 to TRBJ1-4; D is ambiguous. The CDR3 sequence is 17 residues long. CDR1 is LNHDA, CDR2 SQIVND, per germline (reference sequence). V was shortened by 1 base and J by 2 bases, with 14 bases between the two germline ends. CDR3 sequence: CASSIGRGRWTNEKLFF. The CDR3 DNA sequence: TGTGCCAGTAGTATAGGGAGAGGGAGGTGGACTAATGAAAAACTGTTTTTT. Complete variable domain (other parts from reference TRBV19 and TRBJ1-4): DGGITQSPKYLFRKEGQNVTLSCEQNLNHDAMYWYRQDPGQGLRLIYYSQIVNDFQKGDIAEGYSVSREKKESFPLTVTSAQKNPTAFYLCASSIGRGRWTNEKLFFGSGTQLSVL.

The chain links TRBV27 to TRBJ1-1, with 8 bases identical to TRBD1. The CDR3 sequence is 17 residues long. The germline gives CDR1 MNHEY, CDR2 SMNVEV (reference sequence). After removal of 5 bases from V and 3 bases from J, the junction contained 14 bases not matched to a gene. CDR3 sequence reads: CASSQPGTGEFHTEAFF. In nucleotides, the CDR3 is TGTGCCAGCAGTCAACCTGGGACAGGTGAGTTCCACACTGAAGCTTTCTTT.

This chain connects TRBV7-9 to TRBJ2-7, with 7 bases identical to TRBD1. The CDR3 has 14 residues. J gave up 2 bases and V 1 base, and 2 bases lay outside the gene matches. Looked up from germline, CDR1 is SEHNR and CDR2 is FQNEAQ (reference sequence). The CDR3 region has the DNA TGTGCCAGCAGCTTAGGGGGACAGCCCTACGAGCAGTACTTC. It codes for CASSLGGQPYEQYF.

The chain is built from TRBV19 and TRBJ2-2, with TRBD1 as a possible D gene (6 bases). Germline V gives CDR1 LNHDA, CDR2 SQIVND (reference sequence). V was trimmed by 5 bases and J by 0 bases, leaving 13 bases between them. This CDR3 contains 16 residues. CDR3 sequence (DNA): TGTGCCAGTAGTGTTGGACAGAACGCGAACACCGGGGAGCTGTTTTTT. Its protein product is CASSVGQNANTGELFF.